One and the same sample provided the 29 T cell receptor beta chains below, sequenced in a study of T cell repertoires in cytomegalovirus infection (dated by TCRdb to between 2018 and 2020). The instrument given in TCRdb is Illumina HiSeq 1500. TCRdb ran its own pipeline on the public reads, namely fastp trimming at Q25 and MiXCR clone calling, and kept in-frame beta chains. Each CDR3 protein gets just one entry, which takes the most common genes and DNA from the rows behind it. This sample lists roughly 300,000 distinct CDR3 sequences; 25% were detected once. The ten largest account for approximately 14% of the sample. Sequences were obtained from PBMCs. These receptors were obtained from a human donor in good health (CMV status not recorded). Some clones in this sample may be carry-over from other donors' samples.

V usage is TRBV27 and J usage is TRBJ1-1; unclear D gene. The CDR3 consists of 14 residues. CDR1 and CDR2 from the germline V gene are MNHEY and SMNVEV (reference sequence). V was trimmed by 3 bases and J by 1 base, leaving 9 bases between them. The CDR3 DNA sequence: TGTGCCAGCAGTTTGGCGGGCTGGAACACTGAAGCTTTCTTT. It yields the protein CASSLAGWNTEAFF.

This clonotype was counted a few times. The chain employs TRBV2 and TRBJ1-1; 7 positions agree with TRBD1. J lost 2 bases, V lost 4 bases, and 10 bases had no gene match. CDR1 and CDR2 from the germline V gene are SNHLY and FYNNEI. CDR3 size: 16 residues. Here the CDR3 DNA reads TGTGCCAGCAGTGTCCCCAGGGGGGGTCGAAACACTGAAGCTTTCTTT. Amino acid sequence: CASSVPRGGRNTEAFF.

The rearrangement uses TRBV3-1 and TRBJ1-2; no reliable D call. V lost 0 bases, J lost 8 bases, and 4 bases lay in between. The germline gives CDR1 LGHDT, CDR2 YNNKEL (reference sequence). The CDR3 length is 11 residues. The CDR3 DNA reads as TGTGCCAGCAGCCAAGACGGCGGCTACACCTTC. Translated: CASSQDGGYTF. Complete variable domain (other parts from reference TRBV3-1 and TRBJ1-2): DTAVSQTPKYLVTQMGNDKSIKCEQNLGHDTMYWYKQDSKKFLKIMFSYNNKELIINETVPNRFSPKSPDKAHLNLHINSLELGDSAVYFCASSQDGGYTFGSGTRLTVV.

This clonotype was found a few times. This chain uses TRBV19 with TRBJ2-6; TRBD1 matches at 7 bases. The J segment lost 0 bases and the V segment lost 5 bases, leaving 4 bases of the junction unmatched. This CDR3 contains 16 residues. Germline V lookup: CDR1 LNHDA, CDR2 SQIVND (reference sequence). CDR3 amino acids: CASSGGQPSGANVLTF. In nucleotides, the CDR3 is TGTGCCAGTAGTGGGGGACAGCCCTCTGGGGCCAACGTCCTGACTTTC.

This clonotype appeared many times. V gene TRBV7-2 combines with J gene TRBJ2-7, with 12 positions matching TRBD2. The germline V gene encodes CDR1 SGHTA and CDR2 FQGNSA. With 6 bases clipped from V and 2 bases from J, the junction kept 5 bases outside the gene matches. CDR3 length equals 15 residues. CDR3 DNA: TGTGCCAGCAGGACTAGCGGGAGAGGAACCTACGAGCAGTACTTC. It translates to CASRTSGRGTYEQYF.

This clonotype was seen just once. The chain employs TRBV6-4 and TRBJ1-6; 7 bases are shared with TRBD1. Looked up from germline, CDR1 is MRHNA and CDR2 is SNTAGT. The CDR3 covers 15 residues. The J segment lost 10 bases and the V segment lost 5 bases, leaving 11 bases of the junction unmatched. The CDR3 region is CASSQTDRAGSPLHF. The CDR3 region has the DNA TGTGCCAGCAGTCAAACCGACAGGGCAGGCTCACCCCTCCACTTT.

Remarks on this clonotype: One end of the junction does not line up with germline, which may come from a read error. The chain employs TRBV7-6 and TRBJ2-7, with 8 bases that match TRBD1. In germline, CDR1 is SGHVS, CDR2 FNYEAQ. The CDR3 runs 12 residues. The CDR3 region is CASSWTGKEQYF. The DNA of the CDR3 is TGTGCAAGCAGCTGGACAGGGAAAGAGCAGTACTTC.

This clonotype was seen a few times. The chain couples TRBV6-4 to TRBJ2-1; either TRBD1 or TRBD2 may supply D (5 bases each). Trimming removed 3 bases from V and 7 bases from J, with 10 bases in between. This CDR3 is built from 13 residues. Germline V lookup: CDR1 MRHNA, CDR2 SNTAGT. This chain's CDR3 is CASSEGPQNEQFF. For the CDR3, the DNA is TGTGCCAGCAGTGAGGGACCTCAAAATGAGCAGTTCTTC.

Only a few counts were recorded for this clonotype. The CDR3 DNA sequence: TGTGCCAGCATCAGCGGGGACGGGGAGCTGTTTTTT. Its translation: CASISGDGELFF. The chain links TRBV2 to TRBJ2-2; 7 nucleotides align to TRBD2. From germline, CDR1 is SNHLY and CDR2 FYNNEI. This CDR3 has 12 residues. Trimming cost V 7 bases and J 7 bases; bases outside gene matches: 3.

The sample holds a few counts of this clonotype. The chain has TRBV15 and TRBJ2-2; D might be TRBD1 (5 bases). Trimming cost V 1 base and J 5 bases, with 8 bases left between them. This CDR3 contains 14 residues. Per germline, CDR1 LNHNV and CDR2 YYDKDF (reference sequence). CDR3 residues: CATSRGQWTGELFF. As DNA, the CDR3 is TGTGCCACCAGCAGAGGACAGTGGACCGGGGAGCTGTTTTTT.

Comment on this clonotype: This clone may be a read error of a much larger clone one base away. The J gene is TRBJ2-7, the V gene TRBV7-2, with D possibly matching TRBD2 (5 bases). Germline V gives CDR1 SGHTA, CDR2 FQGNSA. This CDR3 spans 15 amino acids. The CDR3 spells CAGSLEGRGMGEQYF. The DNA for the CDR3 is TGTGCCGGCAGCTTAGAAGGCCGGGGAATGGGCGAGCAGTACTTC.

The chain recombines TRBV28 with TRBJ1-5; D unresolved. Germline CDR1 MDHEN, CDR2 SYDVKM. CDR3 length equals 15 residues. Trimming cost V 1 base and J 4 bases, with 11 bases left between them. The CDR3 sequence is CASSLFEGKNQPQHF. The CDR3 coding sequence is TGTGCCAGCAGTTTATTTGAAGGGAAAAATCAGCCCCAGCATTTT. Drawing the rest from reference TRBV28 and TRBJ1-5, the complete variable domain is DVKVTQSSRYLVKRTGEKVFLECVQDMDHENMFWYRQDPGLGLRLIYFSYDVKMKEKGDIPEGYSVSREKKERFSLILESASTNQTSMYLCASSLFEGKNQPQHFGDGTRLSIL.

This clonotype was observed many times. This chain uses TRBV7-2 with TRBJ2-3, with D uncertain. V lost 0 bases and J 2 bases, leaving 6 bases between the germline ends. The length of the CDR3 is 14 residues. Germline-derived CDR1 and CDR2 are SGHTA and FQGNSA. The CDR3 sequence: CASSLARNTDTQYF. CDR3 sequence (DNA): TGTGCCAGCAGCTTAGCACGGAACACAGATACGCAGTATTTT. Full variable domain (rest looked up from reference TRBV7-2 and TRBJ2-3): GAGVSQSPSNKVTEKGKDVELRCDPISGHTALYWYRQSLGQGLEFLIYFQGNSAPDKSGLPSDRFSAERTGGSVSTLTIQRTQQEDSAVYLCASSLARNTDTQYFGPGTRLTVL.

In this sample, this clonotype turned up many times. The chain links TRBV7-3 to TRBJ1-2; 7 bases line up with TRBD1. This CDR3 comprises 15 residues. Germline assignment: CDR1 SGHTA and CDR2 FQGTGA. The V gene end was trimmed by 1 base and the J gene end by 4 bases; junction bases not matched to a gene: 6. The CDR3 DNA follows: TGTGCCAGCAGCTTAATGGGAGGGGACAGCTATGGCTACACCTTC. Translated, it gives CASSLMGGDSYGYTF.

This clonotype was observed a few times. V is TRBV28 and J is TRBJ2-7; no firm D call. Germline V gene lookup returns CDR1 MDHEN and CDR2 SYDVKM. The CDR3 is 15 amino acids. The CDR3 coding sequence is TGTGTCCACTACGACCCGCTAAGAAGCTCCTACGAGCAGTACTTC. Its translation is CVHYDPLRSSYEQYF.

This clonotype has only a few counts. V usage is TRBV5-1 and J usage is TRBJ1-2; D not certain. CDR1 and CDR2 from the germline V gene are SGHRS and YFSETQ. V was cut by 2 bases and J by 5 bases, with 16 bases left in between. This CDR3 comprises 15 residues. CDR3 DNA sequence: TGCGCCAGCAGCTTCTTTTCACAGTCGTCGTATGGCTACACCTTC. Protein: CASSFFSQSSYGYTF.

About this clonotype: One end of the junction varies from germline; a read error may be responsible. The V call is TRBV3-1, the J call TRBJ1-2, with TRBD1 identical over 8 bases. This CDR3 region has 13 residues. Germline lookup yields CDR1 LGHDT and CDR2 YNNKEL (reference sequence). CDR3 bases: TGTGCCAGCAGCCCAACCGGGACAGGCCCCCTTCACTTC. Translated, it gives CASSPTGTGPLHF.

The chain carries TRBV29-1 and TRBJ2-7; 8 positions match TRBD1. Germline CDR1 reads SQVTM; CDR2 reads ANQGSEA. This CDR3 contains 14 residues. V dropped 4 bases and J dropped 2; count of bases not matched to a gene: 7. The CDR3 sequence: CSVGRQGPTYEQYF. In nucleotides, the CDR3 is TGCAGCGTTGGCCGACAGGGGCCCACCTACGAGCAGTACTTC.

This rearrangement joins TRBV28 to TRBJ1-5, with TRBD1 matching 9 bases. With V trimmed by 5 bases and J by 9 bases, 14 bases remained unmatched. The CDR3 runs to 16 residues. Germline V gene lookup returns CDR1 MDHEN and CDR2 SYDVKM. The CDR3 nucleotides read TGTGCCAGCAGTACGGGACAGGGACTCAATACCGGGCCCCAGCATTTT. This codes for CASSTGQGLNTGPQHF.

This rearrangement joins TRBV9 to TRBJ1-1; D may be TRBD1 (5 bases). The V and J ends lost 2 bases and 0 bases respectively, with 17 bases between them. Germline V lookup: CDR1 SGDLS, CDR2 YYNGEE. The CDR3 extends over 17 amino acids. Here the CDR3 reads CASSVGAGSPLNTEAFF. The DNA for the CDR3 is TGTGCCAGCAGCGTTGGGGCAGGATCGCCCTTGAACACTGAAGCTTTCTTT.

The chain joins TRBV2 to TRBJ2-7; D possibly corresponds to TRBD2 (7 bases). This CDR3 comprises 14 residues. From germline, CDR1 is SNHLY and CDR2 FYNNEI. V was pared by 5 bases and J by 3 bases, with 14 bases between. In nucleotides, the CDR3 is TGTGCCAGCAGTTTTGAGGGGGGGAACTACGAGCAGTACTTC. Translating gives CASSFEGGNYEQYF.

This clonotype turned up a few times. The genes are TRBV7-9 and TRBJ2-7; either TRBD1 or TRBD2 may supply D (5 bases each). This CDR3 is built from 14 residues. V was clipped by 4 bases and J by 3 bases, with 13 bases between them. Per germline, CDR1 SEHNR and CDR2 FQNEAQ (reference sequence). DNA for the CDR3: TGTGCCAGCAGCTCACCGGGACGGAACTACGAGCAGTACTTC. It translates to CASSSPGRNYEQYF.

The sample holds a few counts of this clonotype. CDR3 sequence reads: CASSLRQGRADTQYF. CDR3 nucleotides: TGTGCCAGCAGCTTACGACAGGGAAGGGCAGATACGCAGTATTTT. The V gene is TRBV7-2, the J gene TRBJ2-3; TRBD1 aligns across 7 bases. J lost 4 bases, V lost 2 bases, and 6 bases had no gene match. The germline CDR1 and CDR2 sequences are SGHTA and FQGNSA. The CDR3 is 15 residues long.

The chain combines TRBV20-1 with TRBJ2-5; D possibly corresponds to TRBD2 (6 bases). Between the trimmed V and J ends, which lost 0 bases and 9 bases, there was a span of 17 bases. The CDR3 runs to 14 residues. CDR1 is DFQATT, CDR2 SNEGSKA, per germline (reference sequence). The CDR3 here is CSARDRVGDLAQYF. DNA of the CDR3: TGCAGTGCTAGAGACAGGGTGGGGGACTTGGCCCAGTACTTC.

The gene calls are TRBV27 and TRBJ2-1, with D perhaps given as TRBD1 or TRBD2 (5 bases each). The ends were cut back, 3 bases at V and 4 bases at J, with 16 bases in the middle. This CDR3 region has 16 residues. The V gene's germline CDR1 is MNHEY and CDR2 SMNVEV (reference sequence). The CDR3: CASSFLPRDDYNEQFF. CDR3 in DNA: TGTGCCAGCAGTTTCCTTCCCCGGGACGATTACAATGAGCAGTTCTTC.

This clonotype was counted between two and nine times. The chain couples TRBV6-6 to TRBJ1-4; 9 bases are shared with TRBD1. Per the germline V gene, CDR1 is MNHNY and CDR2 is SVGAGI (reference sequence). J was trimmed by 5 bases and V by 6 bases; bases with no gene match: 7. The CDR3 loop spans 15 amino acids. CDR3 region: CASSYTGTGNEKLFF. The CDR3 region has the DNA TGTGCCAGCAGCTACACCGGGACAGGGAATGAAAAACTGTTTTTT.

In its sample, this clonotype was seen many times. CDR3 sequence: CASTPGSFNTEAFF. For the CDR3, the DNA is TGTGCCAGCACCCCCGGGAGCTTTAACACTGAAGCTTTCTTT. V usage is TRBV7-2 and J usage is TRBJ1-1, with D unclear. V shed 7 bases and J shed 2 bases, with 14 bases lying between them. In germline, CDR1 is SGHTA, CDR2 FQGNSA. This CDR3 is 14 amino acids long.

This clonotype came up many times. This chain links TRBV12-3 or TRBV12-4 with TRBJ1-4; 7 positions agree with TRBD1. The J segment lost 5 bases and the V segment lost 1 base, leaving 1 base of the junction unmatched. The CDR3 is 14 residues long. The CDR3 nucleotides are TGTGCCAGCAGTTTAGGCAGGGGGAATGAAAAACTGTTTTTT. It translates to CASSLGRGNEKLFF.

Only a few counts were recorded for this clonotype. CDR3 bases: TGTGCCAGCAGCCCCGACGGGACACCTTGGAATGAGCAGTTCTTC. Its translation: CASSPDGTPWNEQFF. The V and J genes are TRBV7-3 and TRBJ2-1; possible D gene TRBD1, 6 bases. The V gene's germline CDR1 is SGHTA and CDR2 FQGTGA. The V and J ends lost 5 bases and 7 bases respectively, with 18 bases between them. The CDR3 contains 15 residues. Together with reference TRBV7-3 and TRBJ2-1, the CDR3 gives the full variable domain: GAGVSQTPSNKVTEKGKYVELRCDPISGHTALYWYRQSLGQGPEFLIYFQGTGAADDSGLPNDRFFAVRPEGSVSTLKIQRTERGDSAVYLCASSPDGTPWNEQFFGPGTRLTVL.